This T cell receptor (beta chain) was observed in a study of early T cells in non-severe SARS-CoV-2 infection. Study-level information: RNA in bulk from unsorted whole blood was sequenced, and chains were unpaired.

The CDR3 sequence is 12 residues long. Trimming took 3 bases from V and 7 from J, leaving 4 bases between them. CDR1 is MDHEN, CDR2 SYDVKM, per germline. The library protocol tagged individual cDNA molecules with unique molecular identifiers. TCRdb reanalysed the 5' RACE reads using MiXCR and keeps one entry per CDR3 protein. The sample lists tens of thousands of distinct CDR3 sequences; 11% were seen once. This clonotype was seen repeatedly, ten times or more. Its antigen remains unidentified. General observations from the study: Matches to VDJdb favored anti-spike CD8 responses and missed private and CD4 specificities.

This receptor was taken from an adult who was a healthcare worker with PCR-confirmed SARS-CoV-2 infection or an uninfected control (not recorded which). The chain is built from TRBV28 and TRBJ1-6; D remains ambiguous. The specimen was whole blood, collected at baseline. CDR3 region: CASSFQNSPLHF. The CDR3 coding sequence is TGTGCCAGCAGTTTTCAGAATTCACCCCTCCACTTT.